This TCR beta chain was captured in a study of regulatory T cells in long-lasting Graves disease. Study information: Persistent Graves' disease required over 5 years of antithyroid drugs and positive TSH receptor antibodies. Study-wide findings and caveats: Persistent patients had a count of shared public clonotypes (around 2,700) that exceeded that of new patients (966).

The V end lost 6 bases, the J end lost 1 base, and 12 bases lay between the germline ends. The length of the CDR3 is 14 residues. Germline V gene lookup returns CDR1 SGHNT and CDR2 YENEEA. Time point meaning: persistent/refractory GD, antithyroid drugs over 5 years with positive TRAb. The TCR library used RNA extracted from PBMCs. Patients with Graves' disease were diagnosed by American Thyroid Association guidelines. For TCR beta, libraries came from iRepertoire HTBI primers and Arm-PCR of CDR3 regions. TCRdb reanalysed the multiplex PCR reads using MiXCR and keeps one entry per CDR3 protein. In the table there are a few hundred thousand distinct CDR3 sequences, around 24% of which are singletons. This clonotype was recorded at least ten times. What it recognizes is unknown.

The specimen comprised peripheral blood mononuclear cells (PBMCs), sampled when the disease was refractory, from a patient treated with antithyroid drugs. The chain has TRBV11-3 and TRBJ1-1; the D is unclear. The clonotype was recovered from a female donor with Graves disease. DNA for the CDR3: TGTGCCAGCAGTCGAGGCGGAACGAACACTGAAGCTTTCTTT. Translated: CASSRGGTNTEAFF.